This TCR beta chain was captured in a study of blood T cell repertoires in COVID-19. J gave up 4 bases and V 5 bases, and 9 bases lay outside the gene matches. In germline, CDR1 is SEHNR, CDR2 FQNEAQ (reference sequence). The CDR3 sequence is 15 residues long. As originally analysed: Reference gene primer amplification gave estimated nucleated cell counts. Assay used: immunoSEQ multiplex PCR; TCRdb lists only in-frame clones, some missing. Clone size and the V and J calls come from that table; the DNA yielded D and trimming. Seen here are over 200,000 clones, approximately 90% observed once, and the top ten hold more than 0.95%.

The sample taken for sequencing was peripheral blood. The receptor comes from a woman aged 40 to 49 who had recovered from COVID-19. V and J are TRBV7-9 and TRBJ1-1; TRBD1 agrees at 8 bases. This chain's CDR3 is CASSPRQGWGTEAFF. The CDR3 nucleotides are TGTGCCAGCAGCCCAAGACAGGGGTGGGGCACTGAAGCTTTCTTT.